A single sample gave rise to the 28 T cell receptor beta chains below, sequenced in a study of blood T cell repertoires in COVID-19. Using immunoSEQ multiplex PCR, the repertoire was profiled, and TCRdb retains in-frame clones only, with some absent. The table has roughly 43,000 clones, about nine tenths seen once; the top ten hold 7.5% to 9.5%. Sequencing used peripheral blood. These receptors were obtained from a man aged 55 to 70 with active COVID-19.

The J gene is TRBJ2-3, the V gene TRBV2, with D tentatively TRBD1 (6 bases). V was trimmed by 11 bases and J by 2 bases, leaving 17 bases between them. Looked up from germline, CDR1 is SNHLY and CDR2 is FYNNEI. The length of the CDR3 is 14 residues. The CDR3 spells CAGEQGALTDTQYF. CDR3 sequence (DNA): TGTGCCGGAGAACAGGGCGCCCTCACAGATACGCAGTATTTT.

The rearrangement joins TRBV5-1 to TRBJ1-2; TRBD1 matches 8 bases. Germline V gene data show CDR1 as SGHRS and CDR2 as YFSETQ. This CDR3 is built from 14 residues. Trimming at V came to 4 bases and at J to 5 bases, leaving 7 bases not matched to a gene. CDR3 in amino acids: CASSTTGQAYGYTF. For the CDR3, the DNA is TGCGCCAGCAGCACCACGGGACAGGCATATGGCTACACCTTC.

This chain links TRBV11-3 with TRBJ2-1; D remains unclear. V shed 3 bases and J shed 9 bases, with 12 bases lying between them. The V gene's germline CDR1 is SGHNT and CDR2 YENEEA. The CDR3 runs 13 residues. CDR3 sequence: CASSLSQVAEQFF. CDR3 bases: TGTGCCAGCAGCTTGTCCCAGGTTGCTGAGCAGTTCTTC.

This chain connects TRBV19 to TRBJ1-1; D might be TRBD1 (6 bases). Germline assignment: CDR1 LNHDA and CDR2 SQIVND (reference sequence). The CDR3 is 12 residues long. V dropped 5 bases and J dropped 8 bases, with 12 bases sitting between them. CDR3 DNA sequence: TGTGCCAGTAGTCTCCAGGACAGAGAAGCTTTCTTT. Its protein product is CASSLQDREAFF.

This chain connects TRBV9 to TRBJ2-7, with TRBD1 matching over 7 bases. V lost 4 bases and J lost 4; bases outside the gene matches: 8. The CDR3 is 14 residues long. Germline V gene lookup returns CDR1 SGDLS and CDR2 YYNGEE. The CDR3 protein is CASSSQGNGYEQYF. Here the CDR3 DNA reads TGTGCCAGCAGCTCACAGGGGAACGGGTACGAGCAGTACTTC.

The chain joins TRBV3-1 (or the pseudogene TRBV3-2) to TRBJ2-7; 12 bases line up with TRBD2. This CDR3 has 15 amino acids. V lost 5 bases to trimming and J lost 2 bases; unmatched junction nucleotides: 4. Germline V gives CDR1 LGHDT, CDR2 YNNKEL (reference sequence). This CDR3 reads CASSLTSGRTYEQYF. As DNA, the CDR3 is TGTGCCAGCAGCTTGACTAGCGGGAGAACCTACGAGCAGTACTTC.

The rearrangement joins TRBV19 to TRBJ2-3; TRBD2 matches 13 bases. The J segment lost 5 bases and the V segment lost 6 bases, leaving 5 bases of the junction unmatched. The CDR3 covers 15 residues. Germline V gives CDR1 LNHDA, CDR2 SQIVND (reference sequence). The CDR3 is CASSRTSGSQDTQYF. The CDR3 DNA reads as TGTGCCAGTAGCCGGACTAGCGGGAGTCAAGATACGCAGTATTTT. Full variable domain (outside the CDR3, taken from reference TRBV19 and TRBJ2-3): DGGITQSPKYLFRKEGQNVTLSCEQNLNHDAMYWYRQDPGQGLRLIYYSQIVNDFQKGDIAEGYSVSREKKESFPLTVTSAQKNPTAFYLCASSRTSGSQDTQYFGPGTRLTVL.

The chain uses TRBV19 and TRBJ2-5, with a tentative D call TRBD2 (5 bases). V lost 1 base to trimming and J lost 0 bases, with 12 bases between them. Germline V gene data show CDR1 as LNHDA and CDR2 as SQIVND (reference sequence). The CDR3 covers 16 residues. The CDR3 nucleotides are TGTGCCAGTAGTATAGGGCTAGCTAACAACCAAGAGACCCAGTACTTC. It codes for CASSIGLANNQETQYF. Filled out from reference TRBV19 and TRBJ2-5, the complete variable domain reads DGGITQSPKYLFRKEGQNVTLSCEQNLNHDAMYWYRQDPGQGLRLIYYSQIVNDFQKGDIAEGYSVSREKKESFPLTVTSAQKNPTAFYLCASSIGLANNQETQYFGPGTRLLVL.

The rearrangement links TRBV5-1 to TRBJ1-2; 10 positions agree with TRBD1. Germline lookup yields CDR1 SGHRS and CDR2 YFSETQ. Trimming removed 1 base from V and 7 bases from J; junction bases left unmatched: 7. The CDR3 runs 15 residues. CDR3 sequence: CASSLTGQGYFGYTF. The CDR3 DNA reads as TGCGCCAGCAGCTTGACGGGACAGGGGTACTTTGGCTACACCTTC.

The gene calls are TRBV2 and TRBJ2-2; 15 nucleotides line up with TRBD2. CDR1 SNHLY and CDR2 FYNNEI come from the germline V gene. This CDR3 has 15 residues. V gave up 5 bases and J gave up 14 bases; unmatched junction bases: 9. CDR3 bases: TGTGCCAGCAGTACACCGGGACTAGCGGGAGGCGCTCTGTTTTTT. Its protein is CASSTPGLAGGALFF.

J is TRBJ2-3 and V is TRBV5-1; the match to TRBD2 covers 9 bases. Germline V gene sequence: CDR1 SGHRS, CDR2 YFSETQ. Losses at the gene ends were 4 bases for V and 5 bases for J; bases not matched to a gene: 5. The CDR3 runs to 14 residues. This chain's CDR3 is CASSPIAGEDTQYF. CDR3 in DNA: TGCGCCAGCAGCCCGATAGCGGGAGAAGATACGCAGTATTTT.

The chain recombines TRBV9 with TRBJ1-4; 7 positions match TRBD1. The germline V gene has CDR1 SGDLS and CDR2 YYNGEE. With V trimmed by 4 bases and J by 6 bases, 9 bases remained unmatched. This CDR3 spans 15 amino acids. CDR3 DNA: TGTGCCAGCAGCCCACGACAGGGAGGCGATGAAAAACTGTTTTTT. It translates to CASSPRQGGDEKLFF. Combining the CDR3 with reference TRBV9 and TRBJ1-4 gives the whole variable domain DSGVTQTPKHLITATGQRVTLRCSPRSGDLSVYWYQQSLDQGLQFLIQYYNGEERAKGNILERFSAQQFPDLHSELNLSSLELGDSALYFCASSPRQGGDEKLFFGSGTQLSVL.

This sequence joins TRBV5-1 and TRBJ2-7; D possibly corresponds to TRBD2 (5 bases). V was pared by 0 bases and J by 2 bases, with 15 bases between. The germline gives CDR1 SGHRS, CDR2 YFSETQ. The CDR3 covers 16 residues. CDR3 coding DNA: TGCGCCAGCAGCTTGGCCGGGGTTACGATAACCTACGAGCAGTACTTC. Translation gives CASSLAGVTITYEQYF.

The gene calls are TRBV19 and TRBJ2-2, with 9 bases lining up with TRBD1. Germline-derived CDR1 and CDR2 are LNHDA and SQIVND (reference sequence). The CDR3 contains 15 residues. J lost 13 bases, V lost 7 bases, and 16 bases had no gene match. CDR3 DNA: TGTGCCAGTAACCCGATCCCGGGACAGGGTACCAGGCTGTTTTTT. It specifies CASNPIPGQGTRLFF.

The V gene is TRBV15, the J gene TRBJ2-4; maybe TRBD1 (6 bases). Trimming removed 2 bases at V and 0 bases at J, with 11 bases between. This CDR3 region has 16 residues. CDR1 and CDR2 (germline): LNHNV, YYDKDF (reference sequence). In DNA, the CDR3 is TGTGCCACCAGCAGACGGGACAACCTAGCCAAAAACATTCAGTACTTC. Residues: CATSRRDNLAKNIQYF.

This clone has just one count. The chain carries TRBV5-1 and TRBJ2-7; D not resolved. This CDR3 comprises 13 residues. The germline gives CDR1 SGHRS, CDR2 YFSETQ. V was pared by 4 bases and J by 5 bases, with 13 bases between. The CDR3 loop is CASSLLSSHEQYF. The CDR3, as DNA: TGCGCCAGCAGCCTGTTGAGTTCCCACGAGCAGTACTTC.

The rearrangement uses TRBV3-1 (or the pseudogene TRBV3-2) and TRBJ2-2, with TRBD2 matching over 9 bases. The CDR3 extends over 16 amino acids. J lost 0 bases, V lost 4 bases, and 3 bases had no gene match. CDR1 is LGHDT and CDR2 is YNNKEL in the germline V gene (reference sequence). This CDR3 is CASSPRLAANTGELFF. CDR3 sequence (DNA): TGTGCCAGCAGCCCCAGACTAGCGGCGAACACCGGGGAGCTGTTTTTT.

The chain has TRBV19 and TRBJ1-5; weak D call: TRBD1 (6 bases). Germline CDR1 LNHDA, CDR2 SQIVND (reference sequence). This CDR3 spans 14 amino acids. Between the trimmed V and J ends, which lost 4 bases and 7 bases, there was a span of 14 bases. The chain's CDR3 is CASSTQGHNQPQHF. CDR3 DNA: TGTGCCAGTAGTACTCAGGGGCACAACCAGCCCCAGCATTTT.

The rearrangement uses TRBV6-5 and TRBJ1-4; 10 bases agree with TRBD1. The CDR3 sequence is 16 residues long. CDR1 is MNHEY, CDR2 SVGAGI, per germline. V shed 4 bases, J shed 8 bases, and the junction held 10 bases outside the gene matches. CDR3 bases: TGTGCCAGCAGTTTCATTCGGACAGGGGGAGGAGAAAAACTGTTTTTT. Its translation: CASSFIRTGGGEKLFF.

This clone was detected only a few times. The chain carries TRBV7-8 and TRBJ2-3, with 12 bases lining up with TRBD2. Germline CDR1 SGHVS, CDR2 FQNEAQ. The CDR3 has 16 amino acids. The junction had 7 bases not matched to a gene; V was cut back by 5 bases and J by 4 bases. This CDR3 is CASSQSRLAGADTQYF. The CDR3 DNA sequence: TGTGCCAGCAGCCAAAGTAGACTAGCGGGGGCAGATACGCAGTATTTT.

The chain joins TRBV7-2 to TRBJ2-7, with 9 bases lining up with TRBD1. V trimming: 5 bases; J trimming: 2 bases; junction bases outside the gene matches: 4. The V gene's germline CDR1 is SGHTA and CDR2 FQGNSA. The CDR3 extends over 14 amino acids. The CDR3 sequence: CASSPGQGPYEQYF. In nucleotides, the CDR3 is TGTGCCAGCAGCCCGGGACAGGGCCCCTACGAGCAGTACTTC.

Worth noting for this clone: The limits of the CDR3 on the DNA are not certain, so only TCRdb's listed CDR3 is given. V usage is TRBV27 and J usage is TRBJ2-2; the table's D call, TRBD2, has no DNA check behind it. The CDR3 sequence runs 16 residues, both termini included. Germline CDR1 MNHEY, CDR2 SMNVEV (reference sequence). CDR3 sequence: CASSSSPAAAVGELFF.

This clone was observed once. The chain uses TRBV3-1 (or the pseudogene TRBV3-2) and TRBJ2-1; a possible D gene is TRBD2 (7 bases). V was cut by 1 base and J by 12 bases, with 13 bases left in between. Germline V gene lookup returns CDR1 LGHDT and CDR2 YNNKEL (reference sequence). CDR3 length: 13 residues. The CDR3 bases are TGTGCCAGCAGCCAAGGGGGCGCGGGGGCGCAGTTCTTC. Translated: CASSQGGAGAQFF.

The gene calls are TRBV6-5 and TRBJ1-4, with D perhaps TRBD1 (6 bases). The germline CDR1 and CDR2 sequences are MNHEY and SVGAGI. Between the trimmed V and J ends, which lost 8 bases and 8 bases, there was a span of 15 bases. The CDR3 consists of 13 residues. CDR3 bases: TGTGCCAGCGTGGTCGGGACAAGCGAAAAACTGTTTTTT. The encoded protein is CASVVGTSEKLFF.

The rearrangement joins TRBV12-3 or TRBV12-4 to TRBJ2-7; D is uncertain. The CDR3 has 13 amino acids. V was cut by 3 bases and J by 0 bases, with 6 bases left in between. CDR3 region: CASSFGNSYEQYF. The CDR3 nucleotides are TGTGCCAGCAGTTTTGGCAACTCCTACGAGCAGTACTTC.

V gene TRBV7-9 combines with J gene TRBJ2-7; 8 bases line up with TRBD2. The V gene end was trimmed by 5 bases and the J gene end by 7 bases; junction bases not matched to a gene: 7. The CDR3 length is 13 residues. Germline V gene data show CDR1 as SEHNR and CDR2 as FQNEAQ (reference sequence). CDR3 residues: CASSRAGGFEQYF. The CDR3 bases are TGTGCCAGCAGCCGGGCGGGGGGATTTGAGCAGTACTTC. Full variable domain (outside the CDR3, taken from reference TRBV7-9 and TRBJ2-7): DTGVSQNPRHKITKRGQNVTFRCDPISEHNRLYWYRQTLGQGPEFLTYFQNEAQLEKSRLLSDRFSAERPKGSFSTLEIQRTEQGDSAMYLCASSRAGGFEQYFGPGTRLTVT.

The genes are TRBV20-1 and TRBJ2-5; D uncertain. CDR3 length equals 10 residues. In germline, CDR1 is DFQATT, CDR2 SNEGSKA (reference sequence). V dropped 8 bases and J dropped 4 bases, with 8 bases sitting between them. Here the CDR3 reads CSIARETQYF. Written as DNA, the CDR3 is TGCAGTATAGCCAGAGAGACCCAGTACTTC.

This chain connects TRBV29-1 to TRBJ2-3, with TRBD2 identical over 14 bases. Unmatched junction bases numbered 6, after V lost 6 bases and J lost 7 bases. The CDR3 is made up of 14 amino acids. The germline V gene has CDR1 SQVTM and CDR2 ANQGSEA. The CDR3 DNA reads TGCAGCGTGGTGACTAGCGGGAGGGCCTATACGCAGTATTTT. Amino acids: CSVVTSGRAYTQYF.